This TCR beta chain comes out of a study of blood T cell repertoires in COVID-19 (dated by TCRdb to 2020 to 2021). Background on the whole study: The collaborator samples originated in the United States, Italy and Spain and spanned the acute and convalescent phases of COVID-19. A freely available public database, intended as a resource for researchers studying the immune response to SARS-CoV-2, is where the repertoires were released. Subjects who had been exposed to COVID-19, were actively infected with it, or had recovered from it provided the deeply sampled blood TCRbeta repertoires that made up the dataset. Sample metadata almost always included a de-identified subject ID, COVID-19 status, age in years and sex. The samples were drawn from the first 160 participants of the ongoing ImmuneRACE study and from under 1,500 subjects provided by 6 global collaborators. HLA class I and class II types, where available, came from metadata supplied by the sample provider rather than from assay-based typing. The material from the prospective study consisted of cDNA or gDNA derived from T cells, B-cell-depleted T cells, or PBMCs. Study-level results and caveats: The quantity of clinical and demographic metadata differed by source and by participant and was supplied without curation.

The immunoSEQ Assay, a bias-controlled multiplex PCR, was used to amplify TCRbeta CDR3 regions from genomic DNA. Per the original workflow: The number of nucleated cells in each sample was estimated by amplification of reference gene primers within the assay. To quantify the absolute abundance of each unique TCRbeta CDR3 rearrangement, sequence reads were collapsed and filtered. Productive Simpson clonality was computed per sample as the square root of Simpson's diversity index over productive rearrangements. TCRdb's version of the immuneACCESS table is confined to in-frame rearrangements and falls short of the full clone set. An unresolved V gene accounts for under half of the shortfall where checked; the remainder is of unknown origin. Clone size and V and J calls were adopted from that table, with D and trimming inferred from the DNA. For this sample there are roughly 380,000 clones; 88% appear just once. Clones ranked in the top ten supply 0.95% to 1.1% of the sample.

Including the terminal cysteine and phenylalanine, the CDR3 comprises 12 residues. Only the CDR3 region is kept as DNA, spanning 36 bases read in frame from base 1. The germline V gene (reference sequence) specifies SEHNR as CDR1 and FQNEAQ as CDR2. V is shortened by 5 bases, J by 5 bases, and the region joining them spans 9 bases. Participants in the prospective study were aged roughly 18 to 95 years, lived in approximately 26 United States geographic areas, and enrolled through a virtual design. In the prospective study, participants were assigned to cohorts based on the clinical history participants reported in a screening survey and a study questionnaire. Exposed participants were defined as having been in contact with someone with a PCR-confirmed or clinician-diagnosed COVID-19 case within 2 weeks of study entry. In the prospective study, mobile phlebotomists collected whole blood, serum and a nasopharyngeal or oropharyngeal swab from each participant. Prospective study participants could optionally give additional blood draws and questionnaires over an approximately 2-month period. Before DNA extraction, blood samples from the prospective study were shipped at room temperature or frozen.

This clone was seen a single time. This receptor's antigen is unknown. Within one base of it there is no much larger clone, and no base qualities were kept. In the same sample, other DNA sequences code for this CDR3. The TCR comes from a woman in her 30s who had been exposed to COVID-19. Material for sequencing was PBMCs or T cells enriched from blood (not recorded which). The rearranged chain carries TRBV7-9 and TRBJ1-2, with the D gene too uncertain to name. CDR3 protein: CASSGGVYGYTF. The sequenced DNA: TGTGCCAGCAGCGGAGGTGTATATGGCTACACCTTC.